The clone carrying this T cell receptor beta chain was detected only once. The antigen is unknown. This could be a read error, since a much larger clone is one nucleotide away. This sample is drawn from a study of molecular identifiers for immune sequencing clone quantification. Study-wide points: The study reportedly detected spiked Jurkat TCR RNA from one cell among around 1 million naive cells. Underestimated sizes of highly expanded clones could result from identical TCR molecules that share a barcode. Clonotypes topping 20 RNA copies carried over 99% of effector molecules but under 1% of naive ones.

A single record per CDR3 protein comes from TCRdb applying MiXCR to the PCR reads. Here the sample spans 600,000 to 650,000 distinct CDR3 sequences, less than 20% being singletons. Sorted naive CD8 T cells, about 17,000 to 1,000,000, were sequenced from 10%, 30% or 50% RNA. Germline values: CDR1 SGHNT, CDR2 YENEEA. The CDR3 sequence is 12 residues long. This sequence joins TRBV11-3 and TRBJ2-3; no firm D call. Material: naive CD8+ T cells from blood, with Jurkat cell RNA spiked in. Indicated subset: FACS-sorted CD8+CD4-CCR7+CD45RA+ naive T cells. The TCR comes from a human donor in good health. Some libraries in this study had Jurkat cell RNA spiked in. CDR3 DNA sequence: TGTGCCGGCAGCGCTAGCACAGATACGCAGTATTTT. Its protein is CAGSASTDTQYF.